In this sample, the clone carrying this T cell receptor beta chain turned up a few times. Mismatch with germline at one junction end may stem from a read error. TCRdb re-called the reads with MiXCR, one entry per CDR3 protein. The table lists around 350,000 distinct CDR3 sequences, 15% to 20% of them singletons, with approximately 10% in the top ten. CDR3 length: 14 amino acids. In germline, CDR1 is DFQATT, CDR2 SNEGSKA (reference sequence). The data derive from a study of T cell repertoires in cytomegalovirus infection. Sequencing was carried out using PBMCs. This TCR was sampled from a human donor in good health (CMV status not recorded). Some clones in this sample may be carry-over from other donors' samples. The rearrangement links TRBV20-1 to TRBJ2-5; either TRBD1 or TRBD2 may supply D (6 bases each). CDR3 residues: CSLEGGGTQETQYF. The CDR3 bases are TGTAGCCTCGAGGGGGGCGGGACCCAAGAGACCCAGTACTTC.